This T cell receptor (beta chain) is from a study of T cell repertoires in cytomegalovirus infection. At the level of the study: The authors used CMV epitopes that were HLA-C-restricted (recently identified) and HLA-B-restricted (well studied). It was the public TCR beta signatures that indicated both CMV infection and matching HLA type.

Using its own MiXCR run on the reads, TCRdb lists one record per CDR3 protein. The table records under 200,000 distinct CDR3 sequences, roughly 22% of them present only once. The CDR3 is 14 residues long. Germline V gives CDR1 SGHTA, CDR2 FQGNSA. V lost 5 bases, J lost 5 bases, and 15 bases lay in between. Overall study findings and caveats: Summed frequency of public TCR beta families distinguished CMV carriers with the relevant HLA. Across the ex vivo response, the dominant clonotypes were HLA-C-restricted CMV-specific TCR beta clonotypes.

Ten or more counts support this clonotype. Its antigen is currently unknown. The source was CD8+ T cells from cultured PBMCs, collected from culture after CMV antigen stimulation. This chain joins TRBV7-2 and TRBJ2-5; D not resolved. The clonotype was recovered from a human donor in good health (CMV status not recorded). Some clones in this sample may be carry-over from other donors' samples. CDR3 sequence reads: CASSPSRVRETQYF. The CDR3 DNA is TGTGCCAGCAGCCCTTCGAGAGTAAGGGAGACCCAGTACTTC.